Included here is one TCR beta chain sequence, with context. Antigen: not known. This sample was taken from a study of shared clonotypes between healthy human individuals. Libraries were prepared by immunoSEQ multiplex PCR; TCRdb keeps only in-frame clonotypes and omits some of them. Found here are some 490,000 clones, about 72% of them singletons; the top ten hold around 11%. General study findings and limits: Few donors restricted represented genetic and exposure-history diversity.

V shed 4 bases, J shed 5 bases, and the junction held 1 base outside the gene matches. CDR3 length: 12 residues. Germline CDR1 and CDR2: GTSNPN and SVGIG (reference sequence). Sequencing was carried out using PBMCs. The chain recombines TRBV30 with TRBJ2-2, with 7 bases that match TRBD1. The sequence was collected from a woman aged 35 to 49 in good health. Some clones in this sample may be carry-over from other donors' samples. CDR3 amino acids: CAWNRGTGELFF. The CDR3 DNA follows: TGTGCCTGGAACAGGGGTACCGGGGAGCTGTTTTTT.